This T cell receptor (beta chain) was recorded in a study of T cells in Graves' hyperthyroidism and ophthalmopathy. There are 14 residues in the CDR3. The V gene's germline CDR1 is MNHNS and CDR2 SASEGT. Trimming took off 6 bases at V and 1 base at J, with 12 bases between the two ends. The CDR3 regions of TCR beta were amplified from RNA transcripts. The HTBI primer set was used in a first-round RT-PCR of the TCR CDR3. In TCRdb, the multiplex PCR reads were re-called with MiXCR into one record per CDR3 protein. Of over 400,000 distinct CDR3 sequences listed, roughly 23% were seen once; the top ten hold approximately 49%.

V and J are TRBV6-1 and TRBJ1-1; D gene unclear. Specimen: blood. The receptor's source is a woman aged 70 to 79 with Graves' ophthalmopathy. The CDR3 nucleotides are TGTGCCAGCAGCACTCTGGTCGAGAACACTGAAGCTTTCTTT. Amino acid sequence: CASSTLVENTEAFF.